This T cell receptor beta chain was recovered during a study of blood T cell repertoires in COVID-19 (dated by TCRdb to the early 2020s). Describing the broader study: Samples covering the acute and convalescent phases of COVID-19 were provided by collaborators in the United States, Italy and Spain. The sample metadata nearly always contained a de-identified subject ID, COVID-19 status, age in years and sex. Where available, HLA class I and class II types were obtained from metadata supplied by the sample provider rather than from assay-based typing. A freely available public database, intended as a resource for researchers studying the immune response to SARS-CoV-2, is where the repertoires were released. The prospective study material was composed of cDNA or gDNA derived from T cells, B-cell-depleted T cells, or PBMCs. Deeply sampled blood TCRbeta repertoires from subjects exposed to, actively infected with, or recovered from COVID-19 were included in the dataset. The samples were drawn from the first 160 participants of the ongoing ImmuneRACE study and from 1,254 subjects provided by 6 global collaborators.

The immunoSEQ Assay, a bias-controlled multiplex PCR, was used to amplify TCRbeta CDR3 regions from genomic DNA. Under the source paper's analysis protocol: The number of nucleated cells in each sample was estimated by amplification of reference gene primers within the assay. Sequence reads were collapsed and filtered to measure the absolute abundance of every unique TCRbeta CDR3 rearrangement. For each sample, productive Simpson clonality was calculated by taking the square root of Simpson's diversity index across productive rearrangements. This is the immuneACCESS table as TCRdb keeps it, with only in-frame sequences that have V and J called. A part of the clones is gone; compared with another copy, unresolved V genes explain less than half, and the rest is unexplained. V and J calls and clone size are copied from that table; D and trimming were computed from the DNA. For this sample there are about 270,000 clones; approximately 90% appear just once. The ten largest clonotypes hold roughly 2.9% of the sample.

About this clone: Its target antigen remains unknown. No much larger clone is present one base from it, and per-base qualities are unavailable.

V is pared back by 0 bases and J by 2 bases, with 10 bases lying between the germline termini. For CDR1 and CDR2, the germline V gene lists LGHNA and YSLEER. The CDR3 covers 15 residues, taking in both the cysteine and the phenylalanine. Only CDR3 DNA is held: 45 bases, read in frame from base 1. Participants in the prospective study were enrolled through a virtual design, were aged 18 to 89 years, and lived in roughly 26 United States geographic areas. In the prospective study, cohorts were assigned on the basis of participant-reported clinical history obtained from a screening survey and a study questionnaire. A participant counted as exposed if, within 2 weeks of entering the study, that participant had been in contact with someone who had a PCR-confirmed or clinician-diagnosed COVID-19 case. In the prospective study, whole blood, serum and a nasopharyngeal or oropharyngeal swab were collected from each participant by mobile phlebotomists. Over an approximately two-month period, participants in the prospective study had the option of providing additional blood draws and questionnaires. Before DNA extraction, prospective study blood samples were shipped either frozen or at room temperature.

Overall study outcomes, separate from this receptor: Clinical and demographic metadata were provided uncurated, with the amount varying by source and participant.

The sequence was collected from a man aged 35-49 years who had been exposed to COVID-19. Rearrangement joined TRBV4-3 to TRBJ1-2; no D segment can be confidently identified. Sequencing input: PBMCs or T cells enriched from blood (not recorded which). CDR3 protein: CASSQEDSVNYGYTF. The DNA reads TGCGCCAGCAGCCAAGAAGATTCGGTCAACTATGGCTACACCTTC.